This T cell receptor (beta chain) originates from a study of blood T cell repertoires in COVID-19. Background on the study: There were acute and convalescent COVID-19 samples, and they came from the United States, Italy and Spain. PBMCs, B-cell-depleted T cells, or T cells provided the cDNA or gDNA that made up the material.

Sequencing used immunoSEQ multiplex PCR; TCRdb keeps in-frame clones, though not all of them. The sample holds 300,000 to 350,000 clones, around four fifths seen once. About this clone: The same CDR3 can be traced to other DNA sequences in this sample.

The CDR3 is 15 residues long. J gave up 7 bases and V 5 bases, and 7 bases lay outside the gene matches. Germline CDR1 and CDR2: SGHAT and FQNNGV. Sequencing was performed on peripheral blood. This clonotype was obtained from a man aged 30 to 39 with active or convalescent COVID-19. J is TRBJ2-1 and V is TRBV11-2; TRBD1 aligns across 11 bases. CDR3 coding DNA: TGTGCCAGCAGCCCAGGGACAGGGGGATATAATGAGCAGTTCTTC. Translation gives CASSPGTGGYNEQFF.